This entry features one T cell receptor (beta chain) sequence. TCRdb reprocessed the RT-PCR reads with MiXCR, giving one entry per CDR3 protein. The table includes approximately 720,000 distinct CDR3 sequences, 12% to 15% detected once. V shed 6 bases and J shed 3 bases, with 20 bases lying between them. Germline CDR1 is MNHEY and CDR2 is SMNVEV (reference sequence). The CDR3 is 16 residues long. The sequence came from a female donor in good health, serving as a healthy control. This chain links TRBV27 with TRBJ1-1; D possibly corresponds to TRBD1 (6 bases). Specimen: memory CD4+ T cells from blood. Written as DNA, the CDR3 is TGTGCCAGCAGCCTAGAGGGGAGGGGGATCCACACTGAAGCTTTCTTT. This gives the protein CASSLEGRGIHTEAFF.